The clone carrying this TCR beta chain was counted a few times. TCRdb redid the calling of the 5' RACE reads with MiXCR, one entry per CDR3 protein. The table records about 550,000 distinct CDR3 sequences, under 25% of them present only once. This sample is drawn from a study of identical twins. V was clipped by 8 bases and J by 6 bases; unmatched bases: 12. The CDR3 runs 16 residues. The germline gives CDR1 MNHEY, CDR2 SMNVEV (reference sequence). The data also belong to a second study, concerning yellow fever vaccine responses in identical twins.

The sequence was obtained from a woman aged 18 to 35 in good health. Sequenced sample: CD4+ T cells sorted from blood. The chain uses TRBV27 and TRBJ2-1; 11 nucleotides line up with TRBD1. CDR3: CASSGTGGSGSNEQFF. The CDR3 DNA follows: TGTGCCAGCTCCGGGACAGGGGGGAGCGGGAGCAATGAGCAGTTCTTC.